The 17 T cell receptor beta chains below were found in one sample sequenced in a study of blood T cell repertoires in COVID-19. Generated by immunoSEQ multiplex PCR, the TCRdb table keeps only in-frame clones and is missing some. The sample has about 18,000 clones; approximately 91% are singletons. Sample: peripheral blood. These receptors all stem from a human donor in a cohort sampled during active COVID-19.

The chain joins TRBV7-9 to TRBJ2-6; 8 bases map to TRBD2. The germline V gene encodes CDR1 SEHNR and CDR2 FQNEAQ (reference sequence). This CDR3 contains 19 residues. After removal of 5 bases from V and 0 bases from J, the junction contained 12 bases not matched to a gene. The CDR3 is CASSQPGGLGISGANVLTF. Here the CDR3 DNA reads TGTGCCAGCAGCCAACCCGGGGGACTAGGTATCTCTGGGGCCAACGTCCTGACTTTC. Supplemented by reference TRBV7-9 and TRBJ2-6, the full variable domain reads DTGVSQNPRHKITKRGQNVTFRCDPISEHNRLYWYRQTLGQGPEFLTYFQNEAQLEKSRLLSDRFSAERPKGSFSTLEIQRTEQGDSAMYLCASSQPGGLGISGANVLTFGAGSRLTVL.

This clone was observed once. CDR3 DNA sequence: TGTGCCTGGAGTTCGGGGACTGAAGCTTTCTTT. As protein: CAWSSGTEAFF. The gene calls are TRBV30 and TRBJ1-1; D is unresolved. V was trimmed by 2 bases and J by 5 bases, leaving 6 bases between them. The germline CDR1 and CDR2 sequences are GTSNPN and SVGIG (reference sequence). There are 11 residues in the CDR3.

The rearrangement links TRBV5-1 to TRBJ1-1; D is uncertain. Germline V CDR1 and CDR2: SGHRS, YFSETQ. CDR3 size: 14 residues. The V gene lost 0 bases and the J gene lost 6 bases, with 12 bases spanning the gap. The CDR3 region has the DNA TGCGCCAGCAGCTTGGCGGTACCCGCCGCTGAAGCTTTCTTT. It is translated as CASSLAVPAAEAFF.

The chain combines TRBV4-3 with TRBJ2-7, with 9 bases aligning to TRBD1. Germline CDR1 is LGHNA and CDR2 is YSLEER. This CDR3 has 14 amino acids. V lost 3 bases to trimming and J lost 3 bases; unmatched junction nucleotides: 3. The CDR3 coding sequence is TGCGCCAGCAGCCACCGGGGACAGGGCTACGAGCAGTACTTC. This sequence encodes CASSHRGQGYEQYF.

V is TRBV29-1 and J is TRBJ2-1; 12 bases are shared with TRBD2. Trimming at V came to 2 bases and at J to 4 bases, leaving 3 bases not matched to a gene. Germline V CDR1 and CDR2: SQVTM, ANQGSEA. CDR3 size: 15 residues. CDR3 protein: CSVETSGGTYNEQFF. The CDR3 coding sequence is TGCAGCGTTGAAACTAGCGGGGGGACATACAATGAGCAGTTCTTC.

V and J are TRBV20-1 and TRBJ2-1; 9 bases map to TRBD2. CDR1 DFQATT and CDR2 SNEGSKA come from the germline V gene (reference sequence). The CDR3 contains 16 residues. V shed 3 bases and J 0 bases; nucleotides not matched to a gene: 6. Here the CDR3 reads CSASGLAGSSYNEQFF. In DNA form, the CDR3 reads TGCAGTGCTAGTGGGCTAGCGGGGAGCTCCTACAATGAGCAGTTCTTC.

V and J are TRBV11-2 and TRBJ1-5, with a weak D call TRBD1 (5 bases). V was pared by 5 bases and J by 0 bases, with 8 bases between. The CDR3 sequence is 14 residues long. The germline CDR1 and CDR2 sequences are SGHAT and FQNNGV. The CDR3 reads CASSLDSSNQPQHF. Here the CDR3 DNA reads TGTGCCAGCAGCCTTGACAGTAGCAATCAGCCCCAGCATTTT.

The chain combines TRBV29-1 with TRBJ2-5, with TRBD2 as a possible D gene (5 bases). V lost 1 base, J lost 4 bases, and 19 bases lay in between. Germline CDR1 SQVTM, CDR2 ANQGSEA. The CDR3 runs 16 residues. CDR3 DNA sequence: TGCAGCGTTGAAGTATTCGGAGGACGGGGTGGAGAGACCCAGTACTTC. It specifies CSVEVFGGRGGETQYF.

The CDR3 loop is CATSDLRETQYF. The CDR3 coding sequence is TGTGCCACCAGTGACCTACGAGAGACCCAGTACTTC. V is TRBV24-1 and J is TRBJ2-5; D ambiguous. V shed 4 bases and J shed 4 bases, with 6 bases lying between them. The CDR3 has 12 amino acids. CDR1 is KGHDR and CDR2 is SFDVKD in the germline V gene.

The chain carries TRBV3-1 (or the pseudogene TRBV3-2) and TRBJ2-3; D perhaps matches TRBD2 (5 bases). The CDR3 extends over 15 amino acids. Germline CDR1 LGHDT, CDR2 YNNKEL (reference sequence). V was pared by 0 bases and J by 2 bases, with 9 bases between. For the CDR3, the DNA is TGTGCCAGCAGCCAAGATCTCGGGGTCACAGATACGCAGTATTTT. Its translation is CASSQDLGVTDTQYF.

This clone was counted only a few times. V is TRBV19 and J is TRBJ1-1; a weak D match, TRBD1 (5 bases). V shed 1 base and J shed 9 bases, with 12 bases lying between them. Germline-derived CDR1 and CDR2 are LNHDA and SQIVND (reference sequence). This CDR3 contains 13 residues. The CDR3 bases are TGTGCCAGTAGTATAGCAGGAAACAGGAAAGCTTTCTTT. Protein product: CASSIAGNRKAFF.

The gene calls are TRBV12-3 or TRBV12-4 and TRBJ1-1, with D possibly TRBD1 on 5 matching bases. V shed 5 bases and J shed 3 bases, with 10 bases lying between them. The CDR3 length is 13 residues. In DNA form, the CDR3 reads TGTGCCAGCAGTCTGAAAGGGGACACTGAAGCTTTCTTT. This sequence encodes CASSLKGDTEAFF.

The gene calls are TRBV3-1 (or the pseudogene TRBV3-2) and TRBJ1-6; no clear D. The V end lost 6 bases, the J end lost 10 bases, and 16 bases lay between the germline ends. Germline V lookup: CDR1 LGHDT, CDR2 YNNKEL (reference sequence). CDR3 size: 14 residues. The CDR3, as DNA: TGTGCCAGCAGTCTCGTTGAAGGGAGATCACCCCTCCACTTT. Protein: CASSLVEGRSPLHF.

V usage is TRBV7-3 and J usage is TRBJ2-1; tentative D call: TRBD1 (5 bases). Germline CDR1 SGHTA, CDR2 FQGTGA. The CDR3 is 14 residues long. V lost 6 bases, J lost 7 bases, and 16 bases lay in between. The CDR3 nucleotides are TGTGCCAGCAGATCGACAGACCTCTGGAATGAGCAGTTCTTC. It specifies CASRSTDLWNEQFF.

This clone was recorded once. This CDR3 is CASSGSGGGYQETQYF. The CDR3 nucleotides are TGTGCCAGCAGCGGGAGTGGCGGGGGCTACCAAGAGACCCAGTACTTC. The V gene is TRBV5-4, the J gene TRBJ2-5; D may be TRBD2 (7 bases). V was clipped by 4 bases and J by 0 bases, with 16 bases between them. The CDR3 loop spans 16 amino acids. Germline CDR1 reads SGHNT; CDR2 reads YYREEE (reference sequence).

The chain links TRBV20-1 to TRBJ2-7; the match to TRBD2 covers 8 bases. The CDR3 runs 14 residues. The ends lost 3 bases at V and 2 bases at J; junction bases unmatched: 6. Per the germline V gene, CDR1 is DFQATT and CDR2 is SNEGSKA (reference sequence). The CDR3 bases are TGCAGTGCTAGTCGGAGCGGGGGCCCCTACGAGCAGTACTTC. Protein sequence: CSASRSGGPYEQYF.

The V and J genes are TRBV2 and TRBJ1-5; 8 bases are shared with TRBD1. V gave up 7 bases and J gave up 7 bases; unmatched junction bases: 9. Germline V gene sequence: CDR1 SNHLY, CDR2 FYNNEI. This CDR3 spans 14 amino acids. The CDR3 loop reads CASMASGGGQPQHF. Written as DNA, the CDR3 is TGTGCCAGCATGGCGTCAGGGGGCGGCCAGCCCCAGCATTTT.